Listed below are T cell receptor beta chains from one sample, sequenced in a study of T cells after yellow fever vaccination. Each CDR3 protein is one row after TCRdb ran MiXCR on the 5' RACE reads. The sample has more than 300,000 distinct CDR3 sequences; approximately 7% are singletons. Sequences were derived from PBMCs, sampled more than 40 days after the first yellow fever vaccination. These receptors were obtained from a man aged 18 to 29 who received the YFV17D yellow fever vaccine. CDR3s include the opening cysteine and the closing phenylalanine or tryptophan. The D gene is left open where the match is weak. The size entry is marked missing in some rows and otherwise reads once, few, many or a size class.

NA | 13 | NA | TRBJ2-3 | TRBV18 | CASSPPGEDTQYF | TGTGCCAGCTCACCACCGGGGGAAGATACGCAGTATTTT
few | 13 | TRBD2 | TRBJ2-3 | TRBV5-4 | CASSLTSGDGQYF | TGTGCCAGCAGCTTGACTAGCGGGGATGGGCAGTATTTT
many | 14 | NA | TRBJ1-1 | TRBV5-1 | CASSLGLMNTEAFF | TGCGCCAGCAGTCTGGGACTCATGAACACTGAAGCTTTCTTT
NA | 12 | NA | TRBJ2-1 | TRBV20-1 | CSARGGRDEQFF | TGCAGTGCTAGGGGGGGGCGGGATGAGCAGTTCTTC
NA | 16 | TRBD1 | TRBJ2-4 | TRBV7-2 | CASSLNRGLAKNIQYF | TGTGCCAGCAGCTTAAACAGGGGCCTAGCCAAAAACATTCAGTACTTC
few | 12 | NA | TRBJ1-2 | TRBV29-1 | CSVVGSLYGYTF | TGCAGCGTTGTCGGTTCCCTCTATGGCTACACCTTC
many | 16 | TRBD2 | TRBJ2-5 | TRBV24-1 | CATSATGGPVDGTQYF | TGTGCCACCAGTGCTACGGGGGGACCCGTCGATGGGACCCAGTACTTC
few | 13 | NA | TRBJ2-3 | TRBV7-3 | CASSLTSLAALDF | TGTGCCAGCAGCTTAACCTCGCTCGCTGCATTAGATTTT
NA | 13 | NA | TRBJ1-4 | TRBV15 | CATSRDSNEKLFF | TGTGCCACCAGCAGAGATTCGAATGAAAAACTGTTTTTT
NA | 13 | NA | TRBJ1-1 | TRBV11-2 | CASSRAGRLWAFF | TGTGCCAGCAGCCGCGCTGGTCGATTATGGGCTTTCTTT
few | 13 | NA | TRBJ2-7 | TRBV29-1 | CSVVYQGRYEQYF | TGCAGCGTTGTGTACCAGGGTCGGTACGAGCAGTACTTC